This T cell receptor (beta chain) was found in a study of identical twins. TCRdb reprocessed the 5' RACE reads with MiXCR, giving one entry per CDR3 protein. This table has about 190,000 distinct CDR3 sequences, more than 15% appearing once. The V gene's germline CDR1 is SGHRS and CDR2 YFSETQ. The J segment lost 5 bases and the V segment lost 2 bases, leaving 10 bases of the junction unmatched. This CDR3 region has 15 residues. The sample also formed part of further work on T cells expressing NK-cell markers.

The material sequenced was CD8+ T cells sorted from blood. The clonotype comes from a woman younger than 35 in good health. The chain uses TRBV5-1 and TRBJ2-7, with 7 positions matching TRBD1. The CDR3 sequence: CASSFRQGSGHEQYF. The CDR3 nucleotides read TGCGCCAGCAGCTTCCGACAGGGTTCTGGCCACGAGCAGTACTTC. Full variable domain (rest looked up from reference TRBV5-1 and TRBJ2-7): KAGVTQTPRYLIKTRGQQVTLSCSPISGHRSVSWYQQTPGQGLQFLFEYFSETQRNKGNFPGRFSGRQFSNSRSEMNVSTLELGDSALYLCASSFRQGSGHEQYFGPGTRLTVT.